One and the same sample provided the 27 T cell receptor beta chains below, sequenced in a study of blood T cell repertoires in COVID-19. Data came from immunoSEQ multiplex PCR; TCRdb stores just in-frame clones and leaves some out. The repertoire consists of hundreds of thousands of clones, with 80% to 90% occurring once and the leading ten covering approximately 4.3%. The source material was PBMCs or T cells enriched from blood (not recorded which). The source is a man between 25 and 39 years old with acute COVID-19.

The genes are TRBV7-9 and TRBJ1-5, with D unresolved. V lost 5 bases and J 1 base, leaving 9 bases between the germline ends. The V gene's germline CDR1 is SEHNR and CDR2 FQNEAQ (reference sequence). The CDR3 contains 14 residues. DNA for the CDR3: TGTGCCAGCAGCGTCGGACTAAGCAATCAGCCCCAGCATTTT. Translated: CASSVGLSNQPQHF.

Here the CDR3 reads CATSDLLGHPSGEQYV. CDR3 sequence (DNA): TGTGCCACCAGTGATTTGCTGGGACACCCCTCGGGCGAGCAGTACGTC. The chain uses TRBV24-1 and TRBJ2-7; TRBD1 is a possible D gene (6 bases). The CDR3 loop spans 16 amino acids. V gave up 0 bases and J gave up 6 bases, with 17 bases separating them. Looked up from germline, CDR1 is KGHDR and CDR2 is SFDVKD.

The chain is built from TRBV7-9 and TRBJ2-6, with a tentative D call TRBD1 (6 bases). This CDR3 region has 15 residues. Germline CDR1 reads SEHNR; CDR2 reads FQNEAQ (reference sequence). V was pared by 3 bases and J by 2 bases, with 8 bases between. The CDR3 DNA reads TGTGCCAGCAGCTTTTACAGGGCTGGGGCCAACGTCCTGACTTTC. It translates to CASSFYRAGANVLTF.

The CDR3 spells CASSPDRDEKLFF. CDR3 bases: TGTGCCAGCAGTCCCGACAGGGATGAAAAACTGTTTTTT. V gene TRBV6-5 combines with J gene TRBJ1-4; 7 bases line up with TRBD1. The germline CDR1 and CDR2 sequences are MNHEY and SVGAGI. There are 13 residues in the CDR3. V was clipped by 5 bases and J by 6 bases; unmatched bases: 3.

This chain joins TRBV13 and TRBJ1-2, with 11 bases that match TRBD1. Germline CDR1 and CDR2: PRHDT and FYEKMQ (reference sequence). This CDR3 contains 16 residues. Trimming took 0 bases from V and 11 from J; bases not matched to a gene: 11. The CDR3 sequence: CASSLGSWLRDRGYTF. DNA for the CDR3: TGTGCCAGCAGCTTAGGCTCGTGGCTGCGGGACAGGGGGTACACCTTC.

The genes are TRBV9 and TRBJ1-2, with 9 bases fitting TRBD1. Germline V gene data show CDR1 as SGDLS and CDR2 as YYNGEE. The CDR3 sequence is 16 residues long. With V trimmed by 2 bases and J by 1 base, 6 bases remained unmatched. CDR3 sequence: CASSVYGTGNNYGYTF. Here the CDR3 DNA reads TGTGCCAGCAGCGTCTACGGGACAGGGAATAACTATGGCTACACCTTC.

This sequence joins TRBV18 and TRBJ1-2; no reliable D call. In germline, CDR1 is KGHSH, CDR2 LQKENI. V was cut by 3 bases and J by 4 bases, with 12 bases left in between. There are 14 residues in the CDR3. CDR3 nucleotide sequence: TGTGCCAGCTCACCCGACCACGACACCTATGGCTACACCTTC. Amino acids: CASSPDHDTYGYTF.

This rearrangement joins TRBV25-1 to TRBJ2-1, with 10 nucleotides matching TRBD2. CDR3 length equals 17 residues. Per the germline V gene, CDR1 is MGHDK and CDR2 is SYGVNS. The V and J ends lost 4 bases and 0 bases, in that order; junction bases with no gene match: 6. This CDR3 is CASSATSGASSYNEQFF. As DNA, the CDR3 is TGTGCCAGCAGTGCTACTAGCGGGGCCAGCTCCTACAATGAGCAGTTCTTC. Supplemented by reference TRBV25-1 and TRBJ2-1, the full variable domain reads EADIYQTPRYLVIGTGKKITLECSQTMGHDKMYWYQQDPGMELHLIHYSYGVNSTEKGDLSSESTVSRIRTEHFPLTLESARPSHTSQYLCASSATSGASSYNEQFFGPGTRLTVL.

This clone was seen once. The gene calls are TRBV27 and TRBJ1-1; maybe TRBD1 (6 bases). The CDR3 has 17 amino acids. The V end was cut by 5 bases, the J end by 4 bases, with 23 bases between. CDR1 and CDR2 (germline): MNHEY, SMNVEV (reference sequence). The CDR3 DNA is TGTGCCAGCAGTCCTAACAAAGGGGGGGCAGGGTTCACTGAAGCTTTCTTT. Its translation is CASSPNKGGAGFTEAFF.

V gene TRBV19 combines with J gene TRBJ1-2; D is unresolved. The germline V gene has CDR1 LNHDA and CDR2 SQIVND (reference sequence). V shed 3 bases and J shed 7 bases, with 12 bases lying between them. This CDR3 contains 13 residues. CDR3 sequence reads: CASSIDGGFGYTF. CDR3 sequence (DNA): TGTGCCAGTAGTATCGACGGCGGATTTGGCTACACCTTC.

The CDR3 nucleotides read TGTGCAAGTCGCTCCTTTTACGGGAGGATCGAAAACACCGGGGAGCTGTTTTTT. Translated: CASRSFYGRIENTGELFF. The V call is TRBV12-2, the J call TRBJ2-2; no DNA check was done on the table's D call, TRBD2. TRBV12-2 is a documented pseudogene. This CDR3 region has 18 residues.

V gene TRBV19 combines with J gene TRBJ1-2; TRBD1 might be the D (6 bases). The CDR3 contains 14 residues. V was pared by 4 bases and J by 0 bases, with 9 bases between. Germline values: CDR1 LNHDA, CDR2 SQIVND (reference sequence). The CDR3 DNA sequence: TGTGCCAGTAGTACCGGACAGCCTAACTATGGCTACACCTTC. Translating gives CASSTGQPNYGYTF.

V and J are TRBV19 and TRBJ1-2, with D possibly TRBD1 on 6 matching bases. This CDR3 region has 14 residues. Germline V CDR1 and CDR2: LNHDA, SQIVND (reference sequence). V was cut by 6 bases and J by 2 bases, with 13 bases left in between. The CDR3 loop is CASRLQGMNYGYTF. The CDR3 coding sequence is TGTGCCAGTAGGCTACAGGGAATGAACTATGGCTACACCTTC.

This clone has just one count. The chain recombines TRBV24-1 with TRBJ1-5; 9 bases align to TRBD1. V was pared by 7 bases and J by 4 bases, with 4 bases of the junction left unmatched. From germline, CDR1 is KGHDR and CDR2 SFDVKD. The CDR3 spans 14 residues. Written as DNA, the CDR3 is TGTGCCACCAGGACCGGGACAGGGAATCAGCCCCAGCATTTT. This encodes CATRTGTGNQPQHF.

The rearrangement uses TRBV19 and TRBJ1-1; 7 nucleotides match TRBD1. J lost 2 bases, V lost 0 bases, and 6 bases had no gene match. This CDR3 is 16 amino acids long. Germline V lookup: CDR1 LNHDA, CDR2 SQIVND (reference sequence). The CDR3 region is CASSIEQGRFNTEAFF. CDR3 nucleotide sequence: TGTGCCAGTAGTATAGAACAGGGGCGATTTAACACTGAAGCTTTCTTT.

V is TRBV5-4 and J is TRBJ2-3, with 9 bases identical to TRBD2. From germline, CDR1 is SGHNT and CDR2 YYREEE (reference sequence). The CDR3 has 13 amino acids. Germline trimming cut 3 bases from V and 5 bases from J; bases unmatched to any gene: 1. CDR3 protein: CASSSTSGDTQYF. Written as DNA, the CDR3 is TGTGCCAGCAGCTCGACTAGCGGAGATACGCAGTATTTT.

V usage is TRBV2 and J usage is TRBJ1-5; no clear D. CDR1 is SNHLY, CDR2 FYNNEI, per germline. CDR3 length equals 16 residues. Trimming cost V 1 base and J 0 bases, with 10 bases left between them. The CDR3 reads CASSEDSSYSNQPQHF. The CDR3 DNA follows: TGTGCCAGCAGTGAAGACAGCTCATATAGCAATCAGCCCCAGCATTTT.

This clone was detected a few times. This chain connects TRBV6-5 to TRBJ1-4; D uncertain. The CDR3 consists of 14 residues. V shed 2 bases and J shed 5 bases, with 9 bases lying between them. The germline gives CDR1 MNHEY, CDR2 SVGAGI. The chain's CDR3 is CASSYGVENEKLFF. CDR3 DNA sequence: TGTGCCAGCAGTTACGGAGTAGAAAATGAAAAACTGTTTTTT.

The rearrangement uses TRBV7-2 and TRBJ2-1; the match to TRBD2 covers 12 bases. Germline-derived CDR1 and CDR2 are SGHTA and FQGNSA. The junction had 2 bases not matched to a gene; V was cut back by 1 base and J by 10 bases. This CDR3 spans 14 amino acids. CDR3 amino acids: CASSLVLAGGEQFF. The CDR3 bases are TGTGCCAGCAGCTTAGTACTAGCGGGAGGCGAGCAGTTCTTC.

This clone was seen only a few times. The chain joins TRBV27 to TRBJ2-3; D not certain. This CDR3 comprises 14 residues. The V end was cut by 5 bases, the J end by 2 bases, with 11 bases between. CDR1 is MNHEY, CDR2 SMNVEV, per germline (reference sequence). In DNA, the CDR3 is TGTGCCAGCAGTGCCCAGGTGGCCACAGATACGCAGTATTTT. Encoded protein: CASSAQVATDTQYF.

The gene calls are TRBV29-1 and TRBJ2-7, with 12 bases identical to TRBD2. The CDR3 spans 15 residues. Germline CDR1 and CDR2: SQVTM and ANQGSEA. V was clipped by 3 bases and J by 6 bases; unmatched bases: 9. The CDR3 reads CSVEVTSGGLREQYV. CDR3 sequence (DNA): TGCAGCGTTGAGGTGACTAGCGGGGGTCTCCGCGAGCAGTACGTC.

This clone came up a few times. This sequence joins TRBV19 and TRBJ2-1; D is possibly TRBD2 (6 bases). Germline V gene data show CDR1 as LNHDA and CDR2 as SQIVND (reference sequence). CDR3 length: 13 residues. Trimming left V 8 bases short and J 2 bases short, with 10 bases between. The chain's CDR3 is CASRRTTYNEQFF. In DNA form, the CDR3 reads TGTGCCAGTCGACGGACTACCTACAATGAGCAGTTCTTC.

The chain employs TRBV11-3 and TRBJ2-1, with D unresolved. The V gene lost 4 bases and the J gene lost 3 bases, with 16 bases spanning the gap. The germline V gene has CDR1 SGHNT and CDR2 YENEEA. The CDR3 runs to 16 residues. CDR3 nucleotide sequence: TGTGCCAGCAGCTCCGAGTCGCCTCTCCTCTACAATGAGCAGTTCTTC. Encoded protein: CASSSESPLLYNEQFF.

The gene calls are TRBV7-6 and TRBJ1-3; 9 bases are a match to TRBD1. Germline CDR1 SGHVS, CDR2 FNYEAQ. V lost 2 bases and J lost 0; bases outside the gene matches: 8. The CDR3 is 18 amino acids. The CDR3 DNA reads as TGTGCCAGCAGCTTAATAGGACAGGGGATATCCTCTGGAAACACCATATATTTT. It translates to CASSLIGQGISSGNTIYF.

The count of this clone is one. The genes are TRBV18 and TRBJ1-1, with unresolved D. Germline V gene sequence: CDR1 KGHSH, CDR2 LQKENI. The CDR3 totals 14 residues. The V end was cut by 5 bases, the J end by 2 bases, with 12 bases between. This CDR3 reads CASSNSGANTEAFF. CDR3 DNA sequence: TGTGCCAGCTCAAACTCGGGAGCTAACACTGAAGCTTTCTTT. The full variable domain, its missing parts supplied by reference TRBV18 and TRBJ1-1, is NAGVMQNPRHLVRRRGQEARLRCSPMKGHSHVYWYRQLPEEGLKFMVYLQKENIIDESGMPKERFSAEFPKEGPSILRIQQVVRGDSAAYFCASSNSGANTEAFFGQGTRLTVV.

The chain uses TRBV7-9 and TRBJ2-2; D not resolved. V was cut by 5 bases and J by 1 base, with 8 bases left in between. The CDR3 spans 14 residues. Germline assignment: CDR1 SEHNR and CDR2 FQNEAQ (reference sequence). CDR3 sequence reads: CASSPSMNTGELFF. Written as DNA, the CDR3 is TGTGCCAGCAGCCCGAGCATGAACACCGGGGAGCTGTTTTTT.

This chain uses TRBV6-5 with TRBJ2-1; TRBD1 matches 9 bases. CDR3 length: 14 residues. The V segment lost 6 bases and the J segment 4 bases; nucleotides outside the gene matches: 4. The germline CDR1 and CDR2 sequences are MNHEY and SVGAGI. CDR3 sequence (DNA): TGTGCCAGCAGCCGGGGGACAGGGTACAATGAGCAGTTCTTC. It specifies CASSRGTGYNEQFF.